Listed here are 27 T cell receptor beta chains from one sample, sequenced in a study of blood T cell repertoires in COVID-19. Profiled with immunoSEQ multiplex PCR; TCRdb holds only in-frame clones, not every one. The table shows approximately 300,000 clones, with 85% to 90% occurring only once. Sequenced sample: peripheral blood. Receptor source: a woman between 40 and 55 years old with acute or convalescent COVID-19.

The genes are TRBV13 and TRBJ2-2; 7 bases map to TRBD1. Germline lookup yields CDR1 PRHDT and CDR2 FYEKMQ (reference sequence). J gave up 3 bases and V 5 bases, and 12 bases lay outside the gene matches. The CDR3 spans 17 residues. CDR3 nucleotides: TGTGCCAGCAGCCCCCGATCCCGGACAGGTTACACCGGGGAGCTGTTTTTT. Its protein is CASSPRSRTGYTGELFF.

J is TRBJ1-1 and V is TRBV2; perhaps TRBD1 as D (5 bases). With 6 bases removed from V and 1 base from J, the gap between germline ends came to 9 bases. Germline CDR1 and CDR2: SNHLY and FYNNEI. The CDR3 has 13 amino acids. The CDR3 reads CASRKGPNTEAFF. As DNA, the CDR3 is TGTGCCAGCAGAAAGGGGCCGAACACTGAAGCTTTCTTT.

The chain couples TRBV19 to TRBJ2-1; no clear D gene. Germline lookup yields CDR1 LNHDA and CDR2 SQIVND (reference sequence). The CDR3 contains 16 residues. Trimming took off 1 base at V and 7 bases at J, with 17 bases between the two ends. The CDR3: CASSIGRSASWNEQFF. In DNA, the CDR3 is TGTGCCAGTAGTATAGGACGGAGCGCGTCGTGGAATGAGCAGTTCTTC.

This chain joins TRBV5-6 and TRBJ1-2, with D maybe TRBD1 (5 bases). The CDR3 extends over 13 amino acids. V was trimmed by 6 bases and J by 8 bases, leaving 17 bases between them. The germline V gene has CDR1 SGHDT and CDR2 YYEEEE. This CDR3 reads CASTPPSGAGYTF. Written as DNA, the CDR3 is TGTGCCAGCACACCCCCCAGCGGGGCCGGCTACACCTTC.

This chain links TRBV19 with TRBJ1-2, with D unresolved. Looked up from germline, CDR1 is LNHDA and CDR2 is SQIVND (reference sequence). Between the trimmed V and J ends, which lost 5 bases and 8 bases, there was a span of 18 bases. The CDR3 extends over 14 amino acids. The CDR3 here is CASSQADGVWGYTF. The CDR3 nucleotides read TGTGCCAGTAGTCAGGCTGACGGGGTTTGGGGCTACACCTTC.

The V call is TRBV10-2, the J call TRBJ1-1, with 9 bases identical to TRBD1. The CDR3 has 13 residues. V lost 6 bases to trimming and J lost 4 bases; unmatched junction nucleotides: 3. Germline V gene sequence: CDR1 WSHSY, CDR2 SAAADI. The CDR3 sequence is CASRTDRGTEAFF. In DNA form, the CDR3 reads TGCGCCAGCAGGACGGACAGGGGCACTGAAGCTTTCTTT.

This chain links TRBV29-1 with TRBJ2-1; tentative D call: TRBD2 (6 bases). Looked up from germline, CDR1 is SQVTM and CDR2 is ANQGSEA. CDR3 length: 14 amino acids. V was clipped by 7 bases and J by 7 bases, with 20 bases between them. In DNA, the CDR3 is TGCAGCGCCTTTGGGGCGGGACTTGTAAATGAGCAGTTCTTC. Residues: CSAFGAGLVNEQFF.

This clone was detected only a few times. CDR3 nucleotide sequence: TGTGCCAGCAGCGTAGTCCCCATACTAACGAACACCGGGGAGCTGTTTTTT. Translated: CASSVVPILTNTGELFF. The chain carries TRBV9 and TRBJ2-2; D ambiguous. Trimming pared 0 bases from V and 0 bases from J, leaving 12 bases between. Germline V gene lookup returns CDR1 SGDLS and CDR2 YYNGEE. There are 17 residues in the CDR3.

The V and J genes are TRBV4-1 and TRBJ1-2, with a weak D call TRBD1 (5 bases). Trimming shortened V by 1 base and J by 6 bases, and 6 bases separated the two germline ends. CDR1 is MGHRA, CDR2 YSYEKL, per germline. CDR3 size: 12 residues. The DNA of the CDR3 is TGCGCCAGCAGCCAAGTAGGGGATGGCTACACCTTC. Amino acids: CASSQVGDGYTF.

This chain uses TRBV30 with TRBJ1-5; 9 nucleotides match TRBD1. Germline lookup yields CDR1 GTSNPN and CDR2 SVGIG (reference sequence). Unmatched junction bases numbered 4, after V lost 5 bases and J lost 2 bases. This CDR3 has 14 residues. The CDR3 nucleotides read TGTGCCTGGGGGACAGGGAATGGCAATCAGCCCCAGCATTTT. The encoded protein is CAWGTGNGNQPQHF.

The chain combines TRBV4-1 with TRBJ1-6, with TRBD1 identical over 7 bases. The V segment lost 4 bases and the J segment 7 bases; nucleotides outside the gene matches: 13. Germline-derived CDR1 and CDR2 are MGHRA and YSYEKL. CDR3 size: 17 residues. In DNA form, the CDR3 reads TGCGCCAGCAGCCGTCAAACTACAGGGGTTGACAATTCACCCCTCCACTTT. Amino acids: CASSRQTTGVDNSPLHF.

This chain joins TRBV30 and TRBJ2-1, with D tentatively TRBD1 (5 bases). Deletions cut 2 bases from V and 6 bases from J, with 5 bases between. CDR1 is GTSNPN, CDR2 SVGIG, per germline (reference sequence). The CDR3 consists of 11 residues. The CDR3 is CAWSRGNEQFF. CDR3 in DNA: TGTGCCTGGAGTAGGGGCAATGAGCAGTTCTTC.

This chain joins TRBV10-3 and TRBJ1-1, with 8 positions matching TRBD1. This CDR3 spans 12 amino acids. Germline lookup yields CDR1 ENHRY and CDR2 SYGVKD. The J segment lost 5 bases and the V segment lost 6 bases, leaving 2 bases of the junction unmatched. The CDR3 region is CAIRDRATEAFF. In DNA form, the CDR3 reads TGTGCCATCAGGGACAGGGCGACTGAAGCTTTCTTT.

The CDR3 nucleotides are TGTGCCAGCAGCTTATCGGTGGGGACAGCCTACAATGAGCAGTTCTTC. Amino acids: CASSLSVGTAYNEQFF. The chain combines TRBV7-7 with TRBJ2-1; TRBD1 matches 7 bases. There are 16 residues in the CDR3. Germline-derived CDR1 and CDR2 are SSHAT and FNYEAQ (reference sequence). V trimming: 2 bases; J trimming: 2 bases; junction bases outside the gene matches: 6.

The chain links TRBV5-1 to TRBJ2-2; D is unclear. Trimming removed 2 bases at V and 5 bases at J, with 7 bases between. The CDR3 runs to 13 residues. From germline, CDR1 is SGHRS and CDR2 YFSETQ. In nucleotides, the CDR3 is TGCGCCAGCAGCTTCACCGGGACCGGGGAGCTGTTTTTT. Its protein is CASSFTGTGELFF.

This clone showed up just once. The V call is TRBV6-5, the J call TRBJ1-5; D may be TRBD1 (6 bases). Trimming left V 6 bases short and J 7 bases short, with 16 bases between. The CDR3 is 14 residues long. Per the germline V gene, CDR1 is MNHEY and CDR2 is SVGAGI. The chain's CDR3 is CASRAGQFRQPQHF. The CDR3 nucleotides are TGTGCCAGCAGAGCTGGACAGTTTCGGCAGCCCCAGCATTTT.

The V gene is TRBV2, the J gene TRBJ1-3; D is unresolved. CDR1 is SNHLY, CDR2 FYNNEI, per germline. Trimming left V 5 bases short and J 5 bases short, with 7 bases between. The CDR3 loop spans 12 amino acids. The CDR3 bases are TGTGCCAGCAGTTCTACTCGAAACACCATATATTTT. Translating gives CASSSTRNTIYF.

This clone has only one observation. The DNA for the CDR3 is TGTGCCACCAGTGATTTGCAGGGGAGAGGCTACACCTTC. It is translated as CATSDLQGRGYTF. The chain carries TRBV24-1 and TRBJ1-2, with D possibly matching TRBD1 (6 bases). The CDR3 consists of 13 residues. V was pared by 0 bases and J by 8 bases, with 9 bases between. The germline CDR1 and CDR2 sequences are KGHDR and SFDVKD.

This clone showed up just a few times. The V and J genes are TRBV19 and TRBJ1-1; possible D gene TRBD1, 5 bases. The V and J ends lost 4 bases and 1 base respectively, with 16 bases between them. Germline CDR1 is LNHDA and CDR2 is SQIVND (reference sequence). CDR3 length: 16 residues. The CDR3 spells CASSRSQVTSNTEAFF. CDR3 in DNA: TGTGCCAGTAGTAGATCACAGGTTACCTCGAACACTGAAGCTTTCTTT.

In DNA form, the CDR3 reads TGTGCCAGCAGCCTGACTAGCGGGGTCTCCTACGAGCAGTACGTC. It yields the protein CASSLTSGVSYEQYV. This chain joins TRBV14 and TRBJ2-7; TRBD2 aligns across 11 bases. Trimming took 4 bases from V and 0 from J; bases not matched to a gene: 2. CDR3 size: 15 residues. Germline values: CDR1 SGHDN, CDR2 FVKESK.

The genes are TRBV29-1 and TRBJ2-1; the match to TRBD2 covers 7 bases. Germline-derived CDR1 and CDR2 are SQVTM and ANQGSEA. The CDR3 sequence is 14 residues long. V lost 4 bases, J lost 4 bases, and 7 bases stayed unmatched. The CDR3 DNA reads as TGCAGCGTTGCTCACCGGGGGGATTACAATGAGCAGTTCTTC. Protein: CSVAHRGDYNEQFF.

The genes are TRBV12-3 or TRBV12-4 and TRBJ1-2; 7 nucleotides align to TRBD1. J gave up 8 bases and V 6 bases, and 0 bases lay outside the gene matches. The CDR3 covers 10 residues. CDR3 amino acids: CASSRGGYTF. CDR3 sequence (DNA): TGTGCCAGCAGCAGGGGGGGCTACACCTTC.

V and J are TRBV5-1 and TRBJ2-2, with TRBD2 matching 8 bases. Germline assignment: CDR1 SGHRS and CDR2 YFSETQ. The CDR3 spans 18 residues. V shed 2 bases and J 1 base; nucleotides not matched to a gene: 10. The CDR3 loop reads CASSFSGGPIGNTGELFF. CDR3 in DNA: TGCGCCAGCAGCTTCAGCGGGGGACCAATCGGGAACACCGGGGAGCTGTTTTTT.

The J gene is TRBJ1-1, the V gene TRBV2; D might be TRBD1 (5 bases). V lost 8 bases to trimming and J lost 5 bases, with 9 bases between them. Per the germline V gene, CDR1 is SNHLY and CDR2 is FYNNEI. This CDR3 has 11 residues. The CDR3: CASWGGTEAFF. The CDR3 DNA reads as TGTGCCAGCTGGGGGGGAACTGAAGCTTTCTTT.

The rearrangement uses TRBV28 and TRBJ2-7; 7 bases align to TRBD2. Germline values: CDR1 MDHEN, CDR2 SYDVKM. V was clipped by 3 bases and J by 7 bases; unmatched bases: 6. The CDR3 consists of 13 residues. The CDR3 DNA sequence: TGTGCCAGCAGTTTCCCCGGGGGGTGGGAGCAGTACGTC. It encodes CASSFPGGWEQYV.

Only one count was recorded for this clone. The chain has TRBV2 and TRBJ2-5; TRBD2 matches at 8 bases. CDR1 SNHLY and CDR2 FYNNEI come from the germline V gene. The CDR3 length is 14 residues. J gave up 4 bases and V 4 bases, and 5 bases lay outside the gene matches. CDR3 residues: CASSVKRGRETQYF. The CDR3 DNA reads as TGTGCCAGCAGTGTCAAGCGGGGGAGAGAGACCCAGTACTTC. Full variable domain (remainder filled in from reference TRBV2 and TRBJ2-5): EPEVTQTPSHQVTQMGQEVILRCVPISNHLYFYWYRQILGQKVEFLVSFYNNEISEKSEIFDDQFSVERPDGSNFTLKIRSTKLEDSAMYFCASSVKRGRETQYFGPGTRLLVL.

The chain uses TRBV30 and TRBJ2-3; TRBD1 matches at 10 bases. This CDR3 has 15 amino acids. The V gene's germline CDR1 is GTSNPN and CDR2 SVGIG (reference sequence). V lost 0 bases and J lost 2; bases outside the gene matches: 2. CDR3 coding DNA: TGTGCCTGGAGTGTAGGACAGGGGGTCACAGATACGCAGTATTTT. This encodes CAWSVGQGVTDTQYF.